This T cell receptor beta chain was recorded in a study of blood T cells in healthy people across ages. It was with a sample-barcoded 5' primer and a J-beta primer mix that a second PCR of roughly 7 to 12 cycles was run. There were at least 3 million CDR3-containing paired-end reads obtained from each sample. TCRdb redid the calling of the 5' RACE reads with MiXCR, one entry per CDR3 protein. The sample lists around 850,000 distinct CDR3 sequences, 30% to 45% occurring once. This clonotype has only a few counts. Its target is not known. Study results and limitations: Older age coincided with a roughly linear decline in TCR beta diversity per million T cells. For the donors, CMV status was unknown and possibly confounded expanded clonotype changes.

This CDR3 is 14 amino acids long. Germline lookup yields CDR1 MRHNA and CDR2 SNTAGT. Losses at the gene ends were 4 bases for V and 6 bases for J; bases not matched to a gene: 5. This clonotype originated in a man aged 18-30 years in good health. The chain carries TRBV6-4 and TRBJ2-4; 8 bases are a match to TRBD1. The sequenced material came from blood. The CDR3 bases are TGTGCCAGCAGTGTCGCAGGGGGCAGAAACATTCAGTACTTC. It encodes CASSVAGGRNIQYF.